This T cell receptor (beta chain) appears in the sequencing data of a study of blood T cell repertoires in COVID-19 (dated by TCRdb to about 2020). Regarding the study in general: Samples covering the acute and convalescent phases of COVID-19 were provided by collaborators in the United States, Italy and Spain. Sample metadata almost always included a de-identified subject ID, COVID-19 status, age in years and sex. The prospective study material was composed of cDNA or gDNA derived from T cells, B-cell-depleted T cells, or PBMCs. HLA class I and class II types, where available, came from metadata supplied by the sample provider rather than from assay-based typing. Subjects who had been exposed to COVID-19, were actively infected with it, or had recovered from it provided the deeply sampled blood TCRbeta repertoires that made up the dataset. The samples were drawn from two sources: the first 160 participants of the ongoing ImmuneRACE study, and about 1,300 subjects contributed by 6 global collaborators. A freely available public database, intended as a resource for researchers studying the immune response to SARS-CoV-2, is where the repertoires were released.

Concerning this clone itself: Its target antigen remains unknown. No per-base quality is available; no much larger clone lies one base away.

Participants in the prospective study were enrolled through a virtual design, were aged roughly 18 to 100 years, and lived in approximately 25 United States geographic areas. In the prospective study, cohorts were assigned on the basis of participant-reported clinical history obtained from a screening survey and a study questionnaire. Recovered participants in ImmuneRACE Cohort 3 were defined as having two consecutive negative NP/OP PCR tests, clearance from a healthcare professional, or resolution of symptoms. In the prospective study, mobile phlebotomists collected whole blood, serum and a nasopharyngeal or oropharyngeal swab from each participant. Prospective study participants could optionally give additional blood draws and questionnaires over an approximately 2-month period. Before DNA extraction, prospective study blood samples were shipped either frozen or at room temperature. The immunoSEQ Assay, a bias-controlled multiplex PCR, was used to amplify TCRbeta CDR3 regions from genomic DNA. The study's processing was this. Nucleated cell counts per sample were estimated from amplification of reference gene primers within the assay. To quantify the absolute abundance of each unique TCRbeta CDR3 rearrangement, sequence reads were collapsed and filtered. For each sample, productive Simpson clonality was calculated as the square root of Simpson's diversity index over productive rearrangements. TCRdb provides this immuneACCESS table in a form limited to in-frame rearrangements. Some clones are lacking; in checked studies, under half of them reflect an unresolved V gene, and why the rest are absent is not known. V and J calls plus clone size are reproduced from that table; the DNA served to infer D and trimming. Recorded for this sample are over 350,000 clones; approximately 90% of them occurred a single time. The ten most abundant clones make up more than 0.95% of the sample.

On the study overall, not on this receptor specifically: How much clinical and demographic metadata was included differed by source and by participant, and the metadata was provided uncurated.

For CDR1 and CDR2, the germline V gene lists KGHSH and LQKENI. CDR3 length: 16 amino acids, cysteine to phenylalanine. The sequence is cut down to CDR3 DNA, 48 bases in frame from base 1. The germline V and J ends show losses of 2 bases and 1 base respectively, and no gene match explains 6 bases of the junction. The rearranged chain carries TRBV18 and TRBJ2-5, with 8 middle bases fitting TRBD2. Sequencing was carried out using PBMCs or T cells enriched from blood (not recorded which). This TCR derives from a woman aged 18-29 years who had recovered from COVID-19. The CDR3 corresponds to CASSPRLAKSQETQYF. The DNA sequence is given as TGTGCCAGCTCACCAAGACTAGCGAAATCCCAAGAGACCCAGTACTTC.